This T cell receptor (beta chain) was sequenced in a study of blood T cell repertoires in COVID-19. The authors' processing: It was from reference gene primer amplification that nucleated cell counts were estimated. Generated by immunoSEQ multiplex PCR, the TCRdb table keeps only in-frame clones and is missing some. That table furnishes V, J and clone size, whereas the DNA furnished D and trimming. The table includes 310,000 or so clones, 75% to 90% detected once. The V segment lost 4 bases and the J segment 1 base; nucleotides outside the gene matches: 6. The CDR3 runs to 16 residues. CDR1 and CDR2 from the germline V gene are SGHNT and YENEEA. The study assigned cohorts using participant-reported clinical history. The study counted Cohort 3 donors as recovered given two negative PCRs, clearance, or symptom resolution.

This TCR was sampled from a woman aged 40 to 50 who had recovered from COVID-19. The chain carries TRBV11-3 and TRBJ2-7, with 11 bases identical to TRBD2. Sequenced: PBMCs or T cells enriched from blood (not recorded which). This CDR3 reads CASSSAGTSGSYEQYF. CDR3 coding DNA: TGTGCCAGCAGCTCGGCTGGGACTAGCGGTTCCTACGAGCAGTACTTC. Filled out from reference TRBV11-3 and TRBJ2-7, the complete variable domain reads EAGVVQSPRYKIIEKKQPVAFWCNPISGHNTLYWYLQNLGQGPELLIRYENEEAVDDSQLPKDRFSAERLKGVDSTLKIQPAELGDSAVYLCASSSAGTSGSYEQYFGPGTRLTVT.